The 15 T cell receptor beta chains below were found in one sample sequenced in a study of T cells in Graves' hyperthyroidism and ophthalmopathy. RNA transcripts were the template for amplifying TCR beta CDR3 regions. The study used the HTBI primer set for a first-round RT-PCR of the TCR CDR3. Via MiXCR, TCRdb re-called the multiplex PCR reads, giving one row per CDR3 protein. The table includes 75,000 to 100,000 distinct CDR3 sequences, just over 50% detected once. Sequencing was done on a sample of blood. Receptors were obtained from a woman between 40 and 55 years old with Graves' hyperthyroidism.

This clonotype was counted many times. J is TRBJ2-7 and V is TRBV7-9; 8 bases align to TRBD2. The CDR3 contains 14 residues. After removal of 4 bases from V and 7 bases from J, the junction contained 9 bases not matched to a gene. Germline assignment: CDR1 SEHNR and CDR2 FQNEAQ (reference sequence). The CDR3 sequence: CASSWEAGGKEQYF. Here the CDR3 DNA reads TGTGCCAGCAGCTGGGAGGCGGGAGGTAAAGAGCAGTACTTC.

A remark on this clonotype: At one end, the junction sequence differs from germline, possibly due to a read error. This rearrangement joins TRBV5-5 to TRBJ1-5; no clear D. The CDR3 is 14 residues long. The germline V gene encodes CDR1 SGHKS and CDR2 YYEKEE (reference sequence). The CDR3 sequence: CASILGLGNQPQHF. CDR3 DNA sequence: TGTGCCAGCATCTTAGGCCTTGGCAATCAACCCCAGCATTTT.

The chain links TRBV29-1 to TRBJ2-7; 10 bases map to TRBD1. Germline V gives CDR1 SQVTM, CDR2 ANQGSEA. V was pared by 5 bases and J by 6 bases, with 4 bases of the junction left unmatched. The CDR3 spans 12 residues. Here the CDR3 reads CSVPGQGSEQYF. The DNA for the CDR3 is TGCAGCGTTCCGGGACAGGGGTCCGAGCAGTACTTC.

V and J are TRBV2 and TRBJ1-1, with 8 bases lining up with TRBD1. The CDR3 runs 18 residues. Losses at the gene ends were 5 bases for V and 0 bases for J; bases not matched to a gene: 14. Germline CDR1 and CDR2: SNHLY and FYNNEI. The chain's CDR3 is CASSLRVGAGGMNTEAFF. The CDR3 DNA reads as TGTGCCAGCAGTTTACGTGTCGGGGCAGGGGGCATGAACACTGAAGCTTTCTTT.

This clonotype was seen many times. This chain joins TRBV10-3 and TRBJ2-3, with TRBD2 matching over 9 bases. The V gene end was trimmed by 4 bases and the J gene end by 0 bases; junction bases not matched to a gene: 2. The germline CDR1 and CDR2 sequences are ENHRY and SYGVKD. The CDR3 runs 15 residues. The DNA of the CDR3 is TGTGCCATCAGTGTTGCGGGGGGGAGCACAGATACGCAGTATTTT. It translates to CAISVAGGSTDTQYF.

This clonotype was recorded many times. The chain uses TRBV5-8 and TRBJ1-2; unclear D gene. Looked up from germline, CDR1 is SGHTS and CDR2 is YDEGEE. The CDR3 extends over 14 amino acids. Trimming removed 0 bases from V and 6 bases from J, with 12 bases in between. CDR3 DNA sequence: TGTGCCAGCAGCTTGGCCCAGGAAATCGATGGCTACACCTTC. Amino acids: CASSLAQEIDGYTF.

This chain uses TRBV29-1 with TRBJ1-2; 9 bases fit TRBD1. With 6 bases clipped from V and 1 base from J, the junction kept 9 bases outside the gene matches. The CDR3 runs to 15 residues. CDR1 and CDR2 (germline): SQVTM, ANQGSEA. DNA of the CDR3: TGCAGCGTCGTGGGACAGGGTATTTTTAACTATGGCTACACCTTC. Amino acids: CSVVGQGIFNYGYTF.

V is TRBV15 and J is TRBJ2-5; TRBD2 matches at 7 bases. V was clipped by 3 bases and J by 5 bases; unmatched bases: 6. Looked up from germline, CDR1 is LNHNV and CDR2 is YYDKDF (reference sequence). This CDR3 comprises 14 residues. The CDR3 DNA sequence: TGTGCCACCAGCAGCTCCGGACTAGTGGAGACCCAGTACTTC. Protein sequence: CATSSSGLVETQYF. Full variable domain (rest looked up from reference TRBV15 and TRBJ2-5): DAMVIQNPRYQVTQFGKPVTLSCSQTLNHNVMYWYQQKSSQAPKLLFHYYDKDFNNEADTPDNFQSRRPNTSFCFLDIRSPGLGDTAMYLCATSSSGLVETQYFGPGTRLLVL.

This clonotype was counted at least ten times. DNA of the CDR3: TGTGCCAGCAGCACCCTTAGTCTCGAGCAGTACTTC. The encoded protein is CASSTLSLEQYF. The V gene is TRBV7-2, the J gene TRBJ2-7; D unresolved. Germline V CDR1 and CDR2: SGHTA, FQGNSA. The length of the CDR3 is 12 residues. V lost 5 bases, J lost 6 bases, and 11 bases lay in between.

The chain combines TRBV7-2 with TRBJ2-2; 9 bases fit TRBD1. Looked up from germline, CDR1 is SGHTA and CDR2 is FQGNSA. V dropped 6 bases and J dropped 5; count of bases not matched to a gene: 13. The CDR3 runs to 17 residues. In DNA, the CDR3 is TGTGCCAGCAGTCCCGGGACAGGGCCGTTAGTAACCGGGGAGCTGTTTTTT. Its protein product is CASSPGTGPLVTGELFF.

V usage is TRBV2 and J usage is TRBJ1-5, with 9 bases identical to TRBD1. This CDR3 contains 16 residues. CDR1 is SNHLY, CDR2 FYNNEI, per germline. With 1 base clipped from V and 1 base from J, the junction kept 2 bases outside the gene matches. CDR3 residues: CASSEVGQGSNQPQHF. The CDR3 DNA reads TGTGCCAGCAGTGAAGTGGGACAGGGAAGCAATCAGCCCCAGCATTTT.

V usage is TRBV5-1 and J usage is TRBJ2-6; D unclear. Germline V lookup: CDR1 SGHRS, CDR2 YFSETQ. This CDR3 is 15 amino acids long. V lost 1 base and J 0 bases, leaving 5 bases between the germline ends. The CDR3: CASSLRDSGANVLTF. CDR3 DNA: TGCGCCAGCAGCTTGAGGGACTCTGGGGCCAACGTCCTGACTTTC.

J is TRBJ1-3 and V is TRBV7-2; D ambiguous. Between the trimmed V and J ends, which lost 1 base and 4 bases, there was a span of 5 bases. The CDR3 is 13 amino acids. The germline gives CDR1 SGHTA, CDR2 FQGNSA. CDR3 in amino acids: CASSLGGGNTIYF. The CDR3 nucleotides are TGTGCCAGCAGCTTAGGAGGGGGAAACACCATATATTTT.

There are many counts of this clonotype. This sequence joins TRBV19 and TRBJ1-1; 7 nucleotides agree with TRBD1. The ends lost 7 bases at V and 6 bases at J; junction bases unmatched: 8. This CDR3 comprises 13 residues. Germline V gene sequence: CDR1 LNHDA, CDR2 SQIVND (reference sequence). CDR3 amino acids: CASKRQGGAEAFF. The CDR3 DNA sequence: TGTGCCAGTAAACGACAGGGTGGAGCTGAAGCTTTCTTT.

This clonotype has at least ten counts. The chain uses TRBV12-3 or TRBV12-4 and TRBJ1-3; TRBD1 might be the D (6 bases). The CDR3 is 15 residues long. Trimming removed 4 bases from V and 0 bases from J, with 10 bases in between. CDR3 nucleotides: TGTGCCAGCAGTTCCCGACAGGCCTCTGGAAACACCATATATTTT. Translated, it gives CASSSRQASGNTIYF.